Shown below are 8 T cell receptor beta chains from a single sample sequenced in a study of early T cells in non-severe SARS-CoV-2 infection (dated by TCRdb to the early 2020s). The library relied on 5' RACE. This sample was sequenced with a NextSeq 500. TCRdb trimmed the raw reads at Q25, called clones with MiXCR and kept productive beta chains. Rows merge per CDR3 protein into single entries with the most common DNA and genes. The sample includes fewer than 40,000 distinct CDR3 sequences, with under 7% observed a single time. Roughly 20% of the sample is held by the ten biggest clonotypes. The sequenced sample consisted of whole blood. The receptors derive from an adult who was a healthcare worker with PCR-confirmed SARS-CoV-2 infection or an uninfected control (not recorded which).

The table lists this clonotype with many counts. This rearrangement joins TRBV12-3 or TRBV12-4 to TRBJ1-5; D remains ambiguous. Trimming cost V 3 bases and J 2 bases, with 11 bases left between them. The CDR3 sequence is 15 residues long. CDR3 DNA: TGTGCCAGCAGTTTCGGGCAATCGGGCAATCAGCCCCAGCATTTT. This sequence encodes CASSFGQSGNQPQHF.

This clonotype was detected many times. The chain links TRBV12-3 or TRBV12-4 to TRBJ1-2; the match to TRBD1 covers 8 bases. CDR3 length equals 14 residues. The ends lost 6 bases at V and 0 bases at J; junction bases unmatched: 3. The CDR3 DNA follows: TGTGCCAGCAGATCAGGGGGCTCTAACTATGGCTACACCTTC. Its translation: CASRSGGSNYGYTF.

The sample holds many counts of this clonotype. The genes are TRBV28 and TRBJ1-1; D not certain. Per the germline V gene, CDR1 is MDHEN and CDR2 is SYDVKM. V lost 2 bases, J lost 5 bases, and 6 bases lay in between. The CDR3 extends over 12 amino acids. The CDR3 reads CASSLARTEAFF. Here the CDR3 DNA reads TGTGCCAGCAGTTTAGCGAGGACTGAAGCTTTCTTT.

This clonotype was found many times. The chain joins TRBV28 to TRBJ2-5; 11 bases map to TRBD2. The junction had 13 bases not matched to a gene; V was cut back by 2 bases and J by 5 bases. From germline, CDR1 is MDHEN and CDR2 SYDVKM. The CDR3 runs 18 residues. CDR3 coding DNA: TGTGCCAGCAGTTTACCCCTCCGGGCTAGCGGGAGGTCGGAGACCCAGTACTTC. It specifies CASSLPLRASGRSETQYF.

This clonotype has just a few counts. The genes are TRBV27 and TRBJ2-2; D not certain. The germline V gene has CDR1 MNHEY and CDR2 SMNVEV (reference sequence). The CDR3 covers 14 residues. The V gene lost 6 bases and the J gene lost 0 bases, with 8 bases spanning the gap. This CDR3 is CASRALANTGELFF. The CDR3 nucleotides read TGTGCCAGCAGGGCGCTAGCGAACACCGGGGAGCTGTTTTTT.

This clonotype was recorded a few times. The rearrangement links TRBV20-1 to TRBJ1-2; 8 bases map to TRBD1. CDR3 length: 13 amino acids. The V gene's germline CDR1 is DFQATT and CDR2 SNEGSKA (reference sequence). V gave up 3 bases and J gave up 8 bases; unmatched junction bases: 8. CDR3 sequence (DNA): TGCAGTGCTAGGTCGGACAGGGCAAGAGGCTACACCTTC. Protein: CSARSDRARGYTF.

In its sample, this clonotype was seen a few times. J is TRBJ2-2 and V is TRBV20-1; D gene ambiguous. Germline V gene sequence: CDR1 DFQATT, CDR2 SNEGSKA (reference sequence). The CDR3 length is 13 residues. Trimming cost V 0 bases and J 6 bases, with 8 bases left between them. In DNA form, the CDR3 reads TGCAGTGCTAGAGATCGGGCCGCCGGGGAGCTGTTTTTT. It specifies CSARDRAAGELFF.

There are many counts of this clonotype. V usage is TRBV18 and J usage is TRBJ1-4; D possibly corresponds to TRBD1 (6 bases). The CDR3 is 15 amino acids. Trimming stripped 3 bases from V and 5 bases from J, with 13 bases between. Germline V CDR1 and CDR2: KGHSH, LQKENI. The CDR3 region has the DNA TGTGCCAGCTCACCGTTACAGGGCTCAAATGAAAAACTGTTTTTT. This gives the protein CASSPLQGSNEKLFF.